This T cell receptor beta chain stems from a study of shared clonotypes between healthy human individuals. Study details: Two women and a few men aged 18 to 49 served as donors.

Original processing methods: Because ImmunoSEQ provided only junction sequences with no quality scores, the filtering differed. Clones were sequenced by immunoSEQ multiplex PCR, and TCRdb holds only the in-frame ones, with some missing. V and J calls and clone size are those listed in that table; D and trimming were worked out from the DNA. The sample shows about 980,000 clones, 76% of them seen only once. Study results and limitations: Naive subsets generally exceeded memory subsets in estimated richness. Depth was large, yet rarefaction showed that sorted-subset sequencing was incomplete.

This clone was observed many times. Its target is not known. The sequence was obtained from a young man in good health. The sequenced sample consisted of memory CD4+ T cells sorted from blood. Regarding subset: CD45RA-negative fraction.

CDR3 loop: CASRWGGGGTGELFF. CDR3 bases: TGTGCCAGCCGTTGGGGAGGGGGCGGAACCGGGGAGCTGTTTTTT. This rearrangement joins TRBV6-5 to TRBJ2-2; either TRBD1 or TRBD2 may supply D (7 bases each). V gave up 8 bases and J gave up 5 bases, with 18 bases separating them. The CDR3 has 15 amino acids. Germline values: CDR1 MNHEY, CDR2 SVGAGI.